A single sample is the source of the 5 T cell receptor beta chains below, sequenced in a study of T-cell memory formation after mild COVID-19. MiXCR, run by TCRdb on the 5' RACE reads, gives a single entry per CDR3 protein. The sample has about 430,000 distinct CDR3 sequences, 20% to 25% seen once. Material for sequencing was PBMCs or a T cell subset sorted from them (not recorded which). The source of these receptors is an adult woman who had mild COVID-19 (a few samples of this study predate the infection). Cell type and time point are not known.

This chain connects TRBV20-1 to TRBJ1-2, with 8 positions matching TRBD1. Germline V gene lookup returns CDR1 DFQATT and CDR2 SNEGSKA (reference sequence). V shed 1 base and J 6 bases; nucleotides not matched to a gene: 7. The CDR3 runs 14 residues. This CDR3 reads CSARVDRGFHGYTF. CDR3 DNA: TGCAGTGCTAGAGTTGACAGGGGTTTTCATGGCTACACCTTC.

The gene calls are TRBV29-1 and TRBJ1-5; D not resolved. The CDR3 runs 10 residues. Germline V gene sequence: CDR1 SQVTM, CDR2 ANQGSEA. Trimming took 7 bases from V and 7 from J, leaving 8 bases between them. The CDR3, as DNA: TGCAGCGATACGGGGCAGCCCCAGCATTTT. Its protein product is CSDTGQPQHF.

This clonotype was detected a few times. The V and J genes are TRBV20-1 and TRBJ2-3; a possible D gene is TRBD2 (7 bases). Deletions cut 3 bases from V and 1 base from J, with 14 bases between. CDR1 and CDR2 from the germline V gene are DFQATT and SNEGSKA (reference sequence). The CDR3 is 15 amino acids. The CDR3 protein is CSASPRGAGTDTQYF. The CDR3 nucleotides read TGCAGTGCTAGCCCCCGGGGGGCCGGCACAGATACGCAGTATTTT.

J is TRBJ1-2 and V is TRBV20-1; 8 bases are a match to TRBD1. In germline, CDR1 is DFQATT, CDR2 SNEGSKA (reference sequence). This CDR3 comprises 12 residues. CDR3 coding DNA: TGCTTAGGAAGGACAGGGTACTATGGCTACACCTTC. Its translation is CLGRTGYYGYTF.

The rearrangement links TRBV11-1 to TRBJ1-2, with 7 bases aligning to TRBD1. The CDR3 sequence is 14 residues long. V shed 8 bases and J 1 base; nucleotides not matched to a gene: 7. The germline V gene has CDR1 SGHAT and CDR2 FQDESV (reference sequence). The CDR3 spells CASAEDRINYGYTF. As DNA, the CDR3 is TGTGCCAGCGCCGAGGACAGGATTAACTATGGCTACACCTTC.